Shown below are 15 T cell receptor beta chains from a single sample sequenced in a study of cytomegalovirus exposure and HLA in healthy donors. Use of 60 Vbeta and 13 Jbeta primers characterized the PCR. The protocol was immunoSEQ multiplex PCR, while the TCRdb copy is restricted to in-frame clones and leaves out a portion. The data show 150,000 to 200,000 clones, roughly 87% seen once. The material sequenced was PBMCs. The receptors here all came from a man aged 45-65 years in good health and CMV-seropositive.

The CDR3 DNA reads TGTGCCAGCAGCTTATTAGAGGGTTTGGGCTACGAGCAGTACTTC. Protein sequence: CASSLLEGLGYEQYF. The V and J genes are TRBV5-8 and TRBJ2-5; weak D call: TRBD2 (5 bases). The J call may be in error: the DNA end matches TRBJ2-7 better. The CDR3 extends over 15 amino acids. CDR1 and CDR2 from the germline V gene are SGHTS and YDEGEE.

The chain has TRBV6-6 and TRBJ2-5; 7 bases agree with TRBD1. V shed 6 bases, J shed 1 base, and the junction held 2 bases outside the gene matches. The germline V gene has CDR1 MNHNY and CDR2 SVGAGI (reference sequence). The CDR3 length is 13 residues. The DNA of the CDR3 is TGTGCCAGCAGACGGGACAGCCAAGAGACCCAGTACTTC. It encodes CASRRDSQETQYF.

The rearrangement joins TRBV4-3 to TRBJ1-2, with D unclear. The V end was cut by 4 bases, the J end by 0 bases, with 12 bases between. Germline V gene lookup returns CDR1 LGHNA and CDR2 YSLEER. There are 15 residues in the CDR3. CDR3 nucleotide sequence: TGCGCCAGCAGCCCTCGGGTAGCCGCTAACTATGGCTACACCTTC. Amino acids: CASSPRVAANYGYTF.

The chain uses TRBV7-2 and TRBJ1-1; unclear D gene. The germline CDR1 and CDR2 sequences are SGHTA and FQGNSA. The V and J ends lost 5 bases and 7 bases respectively, with 8 bases between them. The length of the CDR3 is 11 residues. Here the CDR3 reads CASSPSREAFF. CDR3 nucleotide sequence: TGTGCCAGCAGCCCCTCCCGTGAAGCTTTCTTT.

CDR3: CASSTLGGSTNYGYTF. Here the CDR3 DNA reads TGTGCCAGCAGCACCTTAGGAGGGAGCACTAACTATGGCTACACCTTC. This chain connects TRBV7-8 to TRBJ1-2; D is uncertain. This CDR3 has 16 residues. Germline V gene lookup returns CDR1 SGHVS and CDR2 FQNEAQ. V lost 5 bases and J lost 0, with 16 bases in between.

The V and J genes are TRBV19 and TRBJ1-1; TRBD1 might be the D (6 bases). The V gene's germline CDR1 is LNHDA and CDR2 SQIVND (reference sequence). The CDR3 sequence is 14 residues long. Trimming stripped 7 bases from V and 0 bases from J, with 12 bases between. The CDR3 coding sequence is TGTGCCAGTAAGGGACAAATTATGAACACTGAAGCTTTCTTT. This gives the protein CASKGQIMNTEAFF.

The chain is built from TRBV7-8 and TRBJ2-1; unclear D gene. Germline assignment: CDR1 SGHVS and CDR2 FQNEAQ. The CDR3 length is 14 residues. V was clipped by 2 bases and J by 15 bases, with 20 bases between them. CDR3 loop: CASSLQPLPGPSFF. CDR3 DNA sequence: TGTGCCAGCAGCTTACAGCCGCTGCCAGGCCCGTCGTTCTTC.

V usage is TRBV6-6 and J usage is TRBJ2-5; 10 bases align to TRBD2. CDR1 MNHNY and CDR2 SVGAGI come from the germline V gene (reference sequence). The CDR3 is 15 residues long. After removal of 2 bases from V and 3 bases from J, the junction contained 3 bases not matched to a gene. CDR3 loop: CASSYQLAGEETQYF. In DNA, the CDR3 is TGTGCCAGCAGTTACCAGCTAGCGGGAGAAGAGACCCAGTACTTC.

This chain's CDR3 is CAWSASQGYYGYTF. CDR3 coding DNA: TGTGCCTGGAGTGCCTCACAGGGGTACTATGGCTACACCTTC. The gene calls are TRBV30 and TRBJ1-2; 7 bases agree with TRBD1. The CDR3 contains 14 residues. V shed 1 base, J shed 3 bases, and the junction held 5 bases outside the gene matches. The V gene's germline CDR1 is GTSNPN and CDR2 SVGIG (reference sequence).

This chain uses TRBV4-1 with TRBJ1-2; the D gene is possibly TRBD1 (5 bases). Germline V lookup: CDR1 MGHRA, CDR2 YSYEKL. Trimming pared 1 base from V and 4 bases from J, leaving 16 bases between. CDR3 length equals 16 residues. CDR3 sequence (DNA): TGCGCCAGCAGCCAAGGTCCCGGGACTACGACCTATGGCTACACCTTC. It codes for CASSQGPGTTTYGYTF.

The gene calls are TRBV19 and TRBJ2-2; 9 nucleotides agree with TRBD2. There are 15 residues in the CDR3. The V and J ends lost 7 bases and 5 bases, in that order; junction bases with no gene match: 8. In germline, CDR1 is LNHDA, CDR2 SQIVND (reference sequence). This chain's CDR3 is CASTYGSGGTGELFF. DNA for the CDR3: TGTGCCAGTACCTATGGAAGCGGGGGGACCGGGGAGCTGTTTTTT.

This chain uses TRBV9 with TRBJ2-1, with TRBD1 as a possible D gene (6 bases). The length of the CDR3 is 16 residues. Germline CDR1 and CDR2: SGDLS and YYNGEE. Trimming removed 3 bases at V and 6 bases at J, with 19 bases between. This CDR3 is CASSADGARGSNEQFF. CDR3 coding DNA: TGTGCCAGCAGCGCAGACGGAGCAAGGGGGTCCAATGAGCAGTTCTTC.

This sequence joins TRBV27 and TRBJ2-7, with TRBD2 as a possible D gene (5 bases). The CDR3 runs 14 residues. Per germline, CDR1 MNHEY and CDR2 SMNVEV (reference sequence). V gave up 5 bases and J gave up 0 bases, with 11 bases separating them. DNA of the CDR3: TGTGCCAGCAGTCTTCTAGCACCCTCCTACGAGCAGTACTTC. This sequence encodes CASSLLAPSYEQYF.

The V call is TRBV5-6, the J call TRBJ1-5; D is possibly TRBD1 (6 bases). This CDR3 contains 16 residues. Trimming cost V 2 bases and J 7 bases, with 19 bases left between them. Germline V lookup: CDR1 SGHDT, CDR2 YYEEEE. The CDR3: CASSFRGGPIRQPQHF. In DNA, the CDR3 is TGTGCCAGCAGCTTCCGGGGGGGCCCCATACGGCAGCCCCAGCATTTT.

The chain couples TRBV28 to TRBJ2-4; 8 bases fit TRBD1. Germline V gene lookup returns CDR1 MDHEN and CDR2 SYDVKM. Trimming removed 4 bases from V and 0 bases from J; junction bases left unmatched: 14. The CDR3 covers 19 residues. The CDR3 bases are TGTGCCAGCAGTTCGTGGACAGGGCAGGGGGGACGAGCCAAAAACATTCAGTACTTC. Its protein is CASSSWTGQGGRAKNIQYF. The full variable domain, its missing parts supplied by reference TRBV28 and TRBJ2-4, is DVKVTQSSRYLVKRTGEKVFLECVQDMDHENMFWYRQDPGLGLRLIYFSYDVKMKEKGDIPEGYSVSREKKERFSLILESASTNQTSMYLCASSSWTGQGGRAKNIQYFGAGTRLSVL.